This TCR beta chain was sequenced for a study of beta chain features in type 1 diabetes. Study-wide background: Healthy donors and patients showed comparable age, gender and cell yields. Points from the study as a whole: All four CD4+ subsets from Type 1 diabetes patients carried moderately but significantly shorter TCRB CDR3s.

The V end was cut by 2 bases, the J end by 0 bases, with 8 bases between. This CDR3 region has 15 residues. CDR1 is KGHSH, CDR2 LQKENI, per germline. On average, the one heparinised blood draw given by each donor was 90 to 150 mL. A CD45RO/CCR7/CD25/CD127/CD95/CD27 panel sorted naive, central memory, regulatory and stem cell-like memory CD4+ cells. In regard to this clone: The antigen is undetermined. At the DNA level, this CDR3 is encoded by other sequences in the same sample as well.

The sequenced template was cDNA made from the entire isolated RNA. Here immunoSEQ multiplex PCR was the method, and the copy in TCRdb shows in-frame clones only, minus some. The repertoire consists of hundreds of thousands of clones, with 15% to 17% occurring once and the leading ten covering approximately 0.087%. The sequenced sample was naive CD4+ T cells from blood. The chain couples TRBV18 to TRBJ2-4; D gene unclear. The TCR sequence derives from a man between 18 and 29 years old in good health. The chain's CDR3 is CASSPTLLAKNIQYF. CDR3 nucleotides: TGTGCCAGCTCACCAACGCTGCTAGCCAAAAACATTCAGTACTTC. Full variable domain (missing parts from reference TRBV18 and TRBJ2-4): NAGVMQNPRHLVRRRGQEARLRCSPMKGHSHVYWYRQLPEEGLKFMVYLQKENIIDESGMPKERFSAEFPKEGPSILRIQQVVRGDSAAYFCASSPTLLAKNIQYFGAGTRLSVL.